A selection of T cell receptor beta chains follows, all from one sample in a study of blood T cell repertoires in COVID-19. The data were produced by immunoSEQ multiplex PCR, yet TCRdb's version contains in-frame clones alone and is incomplete. The sample has more than 200,000 clones; around 78% are singletons. Input material: peripheral blood. The receptors were sampled from a woman in her seventies with active or convalescent COVID-19. The CDR3 runs from the conserved cysteine through the conserved F or W. D genes are given only for firm matches. A clone size is listed for some rows: how often the clone was seen (once, few, many), or a class if it is expanded.

TRBJ2-1,.,.,TRBV6-2/TRBV6-3,CASIPGGTYNEQFF,TGTGCCAGCATCCCTGGGGGGACCTACAATGAGCAGTTCTTC
TRBJ1-3,.,TRBD1,TRBV7-2,CASSPTRGSGNTIYF,TGTGCCAGCAGCCCGACCAGGGGGTCTGGAAACACCATATATTTT
TRBJ2-2,.,.,TRBV19,CASSIAAGITGELFF,TGTGCCAGTAGTATCGCGGCAGGGATAACCGGGGAGCTGTTTTTT
TRBJ2-1,.,TRBD2,TRBV19,CASRFNRDSWGGEQFF,TGTGCCAGCCGATTTAACCGGGACTCCTGGGGGGGTGAGCAGTTCTTC
TRBJ1-3,.,.,TRBV5-5,CASSSQQGSGNTIYF,TGTGCCAGCAGCTCCCAACAGGGATCTGGAAACACCATATATTTT
TRBJ1-1,.,.,TRBV11-3,CASSSQGRGTEAFF,TGTGCCAGCAGCTCTCAAGGCCGGGGGACTGAAGCTTTCTTT
TRBJ2-1,.,TRBD1,TRBV19,CASSGTGGNNEQFF,TGTGCCAGTAGTGGGACAGGGGGGAACAATGAGCAGTTCTTC
TRBJ1-3,.,.,TRBV3-1/TRBV3-2,CASSEQGSGNTIYF,TGTGCCAGCAGCGAACAGGGTTCTGGAAACACCATATATTTT
TRBJ2-1,.,TRBD2,TRBV27,CANPGLAGDENEQFF,TGTGCCAACCCAGGACTAGCGGGGGACGAAAATGAGCAGTTCTTC
TRBJ2-3,.,TRBD2,TRBV6-6,CASSPGLGTDTQYF,TGTGCCAGCAGTCCCGGACTAGGCACAGATACGCAGTATTTT
TRBJ2-2,.,.,TRBV10-1,CASSVGADYTGELFF,TGCGCCAGCAGTGTTGGTGCAGATTACACCGGGGAGCTGTTTTTT
TRBJ1-1,.,.,TRBV29-1,CSVRRTEAFF,TGCAGCGTTAGGCGGACTGAAGCTTTCTTT
TRBJ1-2,.,.,TRBV9,CASSELRDGYTF,TGTGCCAGCAGCGAACTCAGGGATGGCTACACCTTC
TRBJ1-6,.,TRBD1,TRBV4-1,CASSPPRQGANSPLHF,TGCGCCAGCAGCCCCCCCAGGCAGGGGGCTAATTCACCCCTCCACTTT
TRBJ1-3,.,.,TRBV6-6,CASRLDALAGNTIYF,TGTGCCAGCAGACTAGACGCCTTAGCTGGAAACACCATATATTTT
TRBJ2-7,.,TRBD2,TRBV4-1,CASSQEGGLAGREQYF,TGCGCCAGCAGCCAAGAGGGGGGACTAGCGGGCCGCGAGCAGTACTTC
TRBJ1-3,.,.,TRBV18,CASEEGPSGNTIYF,TGTGCCAGCGAGGAGGGACCCTCTGGAAACACCATATATTTT
TRBJ2-7,.,.,TRBV4-2,CASSPTAGNSYEQYF,TGTGCCAGCAGCCCTACCGCGGGGAACTCCTACGAGCAGTACTTC
TRBJ2-3,.,TRBD2,TRBV18,CASSRGGGADTQYF,TGTGCCAGCTCCCGCGGGGGGGGCGCAGATACGCAGTATTTT
TRBJ1-4,.,TRBD1,TRBV6-5,CASRVDRGLEKLFF,TGTGCCAGCAGGGTAGACAGGGGCCTAGAAAAACTGTTTTTT
TRBJ2-1,.,TRBD2,TRBV13,CASRTSGRAREQFF,TGTGCCAGCAGGACTAGCGGGAGGGCGAGGGAGCAGTTCTTC
TRBJ2-1,.,.,TRBV28,CASSFQQVLDYNEQFF,TGTGCCAGCAGCTTCCAACAGGTCCTTGACTACAATGAGCAGTTCTTC
TRBJ2-2,.,TRBD2,TRBV25-1,CASRGASGSVGGELFF,TGTGCCAGCAGGGGAGCTAGCGGGAGCGTAGGCGGGGAGCTGTTTTTT
TRBJ2-2,.,.,TRBV9,CASSVSPTGELFF,TGTGCCAGCAGCGTTAGCCCCACCGGGGAGCTGTTTTTT
TRBJ2-4,.,TRBD1,TRBV3-1/TRBV3-2,CASSPTGAGNIQYF,TGTGCCAGCAGCCCCACAGGGGCCGGAAACATTCAGTACTTC
TRBJ2-3,.,TRBD2,TRBV3-1/TRBV3-2,CASSHLAGGNTDTQYF,TGTGCCAGCAGCCACCTAGCGGGGGGGAACACAGATACGCAGTATTTT
TRBJ2-3,once,.,TRBV4-1,CASSQGARDTQYF,TGCGCCAGCAGCCAGGGGGCTAGGGATACGCAGTATTTT
TRBJ1-2,.,.,TRBV5-1,CASSLGGGGPYGYTF,TGCGCCAGCAGCTTGGGCGGGGGTGGACCCTATGGCTACACCTTC
TRBJ1-2,.,TRBD1,TRBV19,CASSITTGASGYTF,TGTGCCAGTAGTATAACGACAGGGGCTAGCGGCTACACCTTC
TRBJ1-5,.,.,TRBV6-1,CASSDTQRGNQPQHF,TGTGCCAGCAGTGATACACAGCGGGGCAATCAGCCCCAGCATTTT
TRBJ1-2,.,.,TRBV7-2,CASSLAWGEYNGYTF,TGTGCCAGCAGCTTAGCATGGGGGGAATATAATGGCTACACCTTC
TRBJ2-5,.,TRBD2,TRBV7-2,CASSQIGLAGGPETQYF,TGTGCCAGCAGCCAAATCGGACTAGCGGGGGGGCCGGAGACCCAGTACTTC
TRBJ1-2,.,.,TRBV24-1,CATSQDTYGYTF,TGTGCCACCAGCCAGGACACCTATGGCTACACCTTC
TRBJ1-1,.,.,TRBV6-5,CASRDRQTNTEAFF,TGTGCCAGCAGGGATAGACAGACGAACACTGAAGCTTTCTTT
TRBJ2-3,.,.,TRBV14,CASGRSGITDTQYF,TGTGCCAGCGGTCGGTCCGGGATCACAGATACGCAGTATTTT
TRBJ2-1,.,TRBD2,TRBV9,CASSARTSGGMDEQFF,TGTGCCAGCAGCGCCCGGACTAGCGGGGGGATGGATGAGCAGTTCTTC
TRBJ1-4,.,.,TRBV5-1,CASSGLLDGNNEKLFF,TGCGCCAGCAGCGGACTGCTGGACGGTAACAATGAAAAACTGTTTTTT
TRBJ1-1,few,.,TRBV11-1,CASSSHRVNTEAFF,TGTGCCAGCAGCTCTCACAGAGTGAACACTGAAGCTTTCTTT
TRBJ1-1,.,.,TRBV6-5,CASRALQGTTEAFF,TGTGCCAGCAGGGCCTTACAGGGAACCACTGAAGCTTTCTTT
TRBJ2-5,.,TRBD2,TRBV9,CASSRLAGTETQYF,TGTGCCAGCAGTCGACTAGCCGGGACAGAGACCCAGTACTTC